The present T cell receptor beta chain was sequenced within a study of blood T cell repertoires in COVID-19. Overall study context: Donors in the United States, Italy and Spain gave samples during acute or convalescent COVID-19. In each case, the material was cDNA or gDNA derived from T cells, B-cell-depleted T cells, or PBMCs.

Per germline, CDR1 MNHEY and CDR2 SMNVEV (reference sequence). This CDR3 has 14 amino acids. The germline V and J ends were trimmed by 3 bases and 6 bases, with 14 bases remaining between them. TCRdb's copy holds only in-frame clones and misses some; the assay was immunoSEQ multiplex PCR. The sample yields a few hundred thousand clones, under 90% seen once. This TCR was recovered from a woman aged 55 to 70 who had recovered from COVID-19. Input material: peripheral blood. J is TRBJ1-1 and V is TRBV27; unclear D gene. The CDR3 region has the DNA TGTGCCAGCAGTTTCGTGGGCGACACCCCTGAAGCTTTCTTT. Protein sequence: CASSFVGDTPEAFF.